This T cell receptor beta chain originates from a study of T cells in Graves' hyperthyroidism and ophthalmopathy. It was RNA transcripts that yielded the amplified TCR beta CDR3 regions. HTBI primers were employed in a first-round RT-PCR of the TCR CDR3. TCRdb reprocessed the multiplex PCR reads with MiXCR, giving one entry per CDR3 protein. This sample has hundreds of thousands of distinct CDR3 sequences, with around a third found just once. Notes on the study in general: Most clonotypes expanded in thyroid above 0.001 were likewise present in blood. Ophthalmopathy was distinguished from stable hyperthyroidism by 13 V-J signatures.

This clonotype was detected ten times or more. Its antigen is unknown. The sequenced sample consisted of blood. This receptor was identified in a woman aged 40 to 50 with Graves' hyperthyroidism.

CDR3 nucleotide sequence: TGTGCCAGCAGCTTAAGCAGGGGAAACACCGGGGAGCTGTTTTTT. It encodes CASSLSRGNTGELFF. The chain links TRBV7-2 to TRBJ2-2, with a tentative D call TRBD1 (6 bases). Per the germline V gene, CDR1 is SGHTA and CDR2 is FQGNSA. Trimming removed 2 bases from V and 2 bases from J, with 9 bases in between. The CDR3 has 15 residues.